Listed below are T cell receptor beta chains from one sample, sequenced in a study of T cells expressing NK-cell markers. Reprocessing the 5' RACE reads, TCRdb reports a single entry for every CDR3 protein and omits DNA. Its table records about 110,000 distinct CDR3 sequences. The sequencing input was blood T cells: a sorted CD56 or NKG2C T cell subset, CD4+ or CD8+ T cells, or bulk PBMC T cells (not recorded which). The receptors were sampled from a woman between 18 and 75 years old in good health. The CDR3 runs from the conserved cysteine through the conserved F or W.

TRBJ1-2 TRBV12-3/TRBV12-4 CASSLMIGTGYTF
TRBJ2-7 TRBV4-1 CASSQEKRDGTEQYF
TRBJ1-1 TRBV5-4 CASSSLTPTEAFF
TRBJ1-6 TRBV27 CASRKSRWSSYNSPLHF
TRBJ2-1 TRBV4-3 CASSQGVSQYNEQFF
TRBJ2-5 TRBV29-1 CSVEWGFQETQYF
TRBJ2-1 TRBV12-3/TRBV12-4 CASSLVGGLDEQFF
TRBJ2-1 TRBV6-2/TRBV6-3 CASSYSQSSYNEQFF
TRBJ2-2 TRBV4-3 CASSPKLRPAGELFF
TRBJ2-3 TRBV6-5 CASSYSGGGAPDTQYF
TRBJ2-3 TRBV12-3/TRBV12-4 CASSLGNTDTQYF
TRBJ2-7 TRBV27 CASSSPTSGSYEQYF
TRBJ1-1 TRBV5-1 CASSSYRGRGTEAFF
TRBJ2-7 TRBV29-1 CSVEWVAGSYEQYF
TRBJ1-4 TRBV12-3/TRBV12-4 CASSQTATNEKLFF
TRBJ1-1 TRBV29-1 CSAFGLNTEAFF